This T cell receptor beta chain was captured in a study of cytomegalovirus exposure and HLA in healthy donors. Findings and limits, study-wide: The study had only CMV serostatus as immune exposure information. A later analysis by the authors found several of the most significant clusters apparently linked to common viral pathogens. Later analysis revealed greater clonal expansion in HLA-associated TCR beta chains than in equally common others.

As for this clone: Its antigen is unknown.

PCR was performed using 60 Vbeta and 13 Jbeta primers. Assay used: immunoSEQ multiplex PCR; TCRdb lists only in-frame clones, some missing. The table includes around 160,000 clones, around 75% detected once. The germline CDR1 and CDR2 sequences are SGHTA and FQGTGA. The CDR3 consists of 15 residues. J lost 2 bases, V lost 5 bases, and 8 bases had no gene match. The V gene is TRBV7-3, the J gene TRBJ2-5; TRBD1 aligns across 7 bases. What was sequenced was PBMCs. The sequence was collected from a man aged 18 to 35 in good health and CMV-seropositive. The CDR3 loop reads CASSPRQGPQETQYF. The CDR3 nucleotides read TGTGCCAGCAGCCCTCGACAGGGCCCGCAAGAGACCCAGTACTTC.